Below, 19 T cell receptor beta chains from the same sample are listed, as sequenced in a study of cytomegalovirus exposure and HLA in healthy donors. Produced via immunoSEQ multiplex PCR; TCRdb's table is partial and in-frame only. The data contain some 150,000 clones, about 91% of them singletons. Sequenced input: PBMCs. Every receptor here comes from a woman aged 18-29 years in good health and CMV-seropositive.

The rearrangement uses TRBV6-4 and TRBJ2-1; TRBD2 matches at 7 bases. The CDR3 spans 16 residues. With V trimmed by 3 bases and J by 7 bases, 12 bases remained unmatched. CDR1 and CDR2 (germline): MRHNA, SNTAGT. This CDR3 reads CASSERGVQNLNEQFF. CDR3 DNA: TGTGCCAGCAGTGAACGGGGGGTCCAAAACCTTAATGAGCAGTTCTTC.

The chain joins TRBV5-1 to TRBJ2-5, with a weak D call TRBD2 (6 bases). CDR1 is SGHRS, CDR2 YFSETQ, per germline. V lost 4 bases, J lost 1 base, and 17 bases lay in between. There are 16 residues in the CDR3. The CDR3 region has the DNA TGCGCCAGCAGCCCCATGGGGCGGGGCCTCCAAGAGACCCAGTACTTC. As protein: CASSPMGRGLQETQYF.

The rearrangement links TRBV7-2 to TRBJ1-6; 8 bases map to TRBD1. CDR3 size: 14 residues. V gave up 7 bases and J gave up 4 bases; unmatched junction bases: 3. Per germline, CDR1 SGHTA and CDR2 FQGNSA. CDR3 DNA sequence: TGTGCCAGCAACGGACAGGGTTATAATTCACCCCTCCACTTT. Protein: CASNGQGYNSPLHF. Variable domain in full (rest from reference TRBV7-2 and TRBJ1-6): GAGVSQSPSNKVTEKGKDVELRCDPISGHTALYWYRQSLGQGLEFLIYFQGNSAPDKSGLPSDRFSAERTGGSVSTLTIQRTQQEDSAVYLCASNGQGYNSPLHFGNGTRLTVT.

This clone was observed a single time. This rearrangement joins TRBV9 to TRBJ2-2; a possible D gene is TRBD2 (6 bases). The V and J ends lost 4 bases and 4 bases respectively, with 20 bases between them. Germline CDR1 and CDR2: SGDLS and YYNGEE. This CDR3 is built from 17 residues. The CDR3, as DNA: TGTGCCAGCAGCCTAACGGGAGCCAAGTCGGTCACCGGGGAGCTGTTTTTT. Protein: CASSLTGAKSVTGELFF. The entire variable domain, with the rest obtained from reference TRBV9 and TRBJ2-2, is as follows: DSGVTQTPKHLITATGQRVTLRCSPRSGDLSVYWYQQSLDQGLQFLIQYYNGEERAKGNILERFSAQQFPDLHSELNLSSLELGDSALYFCASSLTGAKSVTGELFFGEGSRLTVL.

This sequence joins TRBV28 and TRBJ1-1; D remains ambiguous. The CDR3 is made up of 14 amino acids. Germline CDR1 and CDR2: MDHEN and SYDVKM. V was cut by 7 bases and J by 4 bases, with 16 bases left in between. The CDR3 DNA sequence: TGTGCCAGCACCGTTATACCCCCGGGCACTGAAGCTTTCTTT. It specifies CASTVIPPGTEAFF.

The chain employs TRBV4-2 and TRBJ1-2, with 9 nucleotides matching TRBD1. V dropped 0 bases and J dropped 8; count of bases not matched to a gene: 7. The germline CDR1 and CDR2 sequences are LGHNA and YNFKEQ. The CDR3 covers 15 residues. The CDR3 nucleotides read TGTGCCAGCAGCCAAGAATTGGGACAGGGTGGAGGCTACACCTTC. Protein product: CASSQELGQGGGYTF.

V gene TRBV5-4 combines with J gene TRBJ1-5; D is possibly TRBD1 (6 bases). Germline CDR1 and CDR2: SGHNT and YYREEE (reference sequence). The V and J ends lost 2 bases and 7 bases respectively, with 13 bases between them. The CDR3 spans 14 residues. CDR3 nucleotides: TGTGCCAGCAGCTTAACAGGGTCGGGACAGCCCCAGCATTTT. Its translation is CASSLTGSGQPQHF.

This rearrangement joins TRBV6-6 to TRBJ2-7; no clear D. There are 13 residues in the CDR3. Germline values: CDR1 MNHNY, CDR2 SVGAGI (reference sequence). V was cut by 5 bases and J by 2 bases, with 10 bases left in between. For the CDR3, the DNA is TGTGCCAGCAGTCCCACTCCCCCCTACGAGCAGTACTTC. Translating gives CASSPTPPYEQYF.

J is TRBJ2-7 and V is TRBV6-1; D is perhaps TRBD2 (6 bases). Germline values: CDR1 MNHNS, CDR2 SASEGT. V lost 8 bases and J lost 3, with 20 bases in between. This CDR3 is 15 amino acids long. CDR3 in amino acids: CASREPGLGNYEQYF. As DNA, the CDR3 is TGTGCCAGCCGAGAGCCGGGACTCGGTAACTACGAGCAGTACTTC.

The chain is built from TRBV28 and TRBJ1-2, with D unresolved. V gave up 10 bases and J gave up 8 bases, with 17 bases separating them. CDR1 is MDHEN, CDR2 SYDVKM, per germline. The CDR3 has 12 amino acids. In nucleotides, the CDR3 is TGTGCCACCACCCCCCGGGTAGTAGGCTACACCTTC. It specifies CATTPRVVGYTF.

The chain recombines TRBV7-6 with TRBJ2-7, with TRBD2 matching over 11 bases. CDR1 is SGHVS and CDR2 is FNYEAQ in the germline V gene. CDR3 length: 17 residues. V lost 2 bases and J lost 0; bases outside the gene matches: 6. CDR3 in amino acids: CASSLTSGGPSSYEQYF. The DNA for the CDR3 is TGTGCCAGCAGCTTAACTAGCGGGGGCCCAAGCTCCTACGAGCAGTACTTC.

The CDR3 DNA reads as TGTGCCAGCACCCCGGGGGTAACATTCCGGGACAGGGGGCCCGAGCAGTACTTC. Translated, it gives CASTPGVTFRDRGPEQYF. The V gene is TRBV27, the J gene TRBJ2-7, with 12 bases matching TRBD1. CDR1 is MNHEY and CDR2 is SMNVEV in the germline V gene (reference sequence). The ends lost 7 bases at V and 6 bases at J; junction bases unmatched: 19. The CDR3 spans 18 residues.

CDR3: CASSQEGGQGSSPLHF. DNA for the CDR3: TGTGCCAGCAGCCAAGAAGGGGGACAGGGGAGCTCACCCCTCCACTTT. The gene calls are TRBV4-2 and TRBJ1-6; 10 bases line up with TRBD1. The CDR3 loop spans 16 amino acids. The germline CDR1 and CDR2 sequences are LGHNA and YNFKEQ. V was pared by 0 bases and J by 10 bases, with 6 bases of the junction left unmatched.

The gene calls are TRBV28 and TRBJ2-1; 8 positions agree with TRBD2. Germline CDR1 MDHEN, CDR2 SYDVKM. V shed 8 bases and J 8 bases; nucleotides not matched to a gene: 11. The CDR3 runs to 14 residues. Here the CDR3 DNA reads TGTGCCAGCGCTATCTCGGGGGGGGGCGATGAGCAGTTCTTC. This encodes CASAISGGGDEQFF.

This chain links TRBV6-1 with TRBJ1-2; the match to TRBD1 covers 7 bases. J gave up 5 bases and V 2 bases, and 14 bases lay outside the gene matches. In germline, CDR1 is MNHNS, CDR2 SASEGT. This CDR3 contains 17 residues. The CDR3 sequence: CASSELPGVQTGYGYTF. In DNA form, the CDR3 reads TGTGCCAGCAGTGAACTCCCCGGTGTTCAGACAGGGTATGGCTACACCTTC.

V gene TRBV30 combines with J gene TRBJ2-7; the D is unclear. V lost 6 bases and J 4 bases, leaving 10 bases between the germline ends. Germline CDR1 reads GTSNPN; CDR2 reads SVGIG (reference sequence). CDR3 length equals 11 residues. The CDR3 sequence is CACSFGYEQYF. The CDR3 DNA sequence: TGTGCCTGTTCTTTCGGGTACGAGCAGTACTTC.

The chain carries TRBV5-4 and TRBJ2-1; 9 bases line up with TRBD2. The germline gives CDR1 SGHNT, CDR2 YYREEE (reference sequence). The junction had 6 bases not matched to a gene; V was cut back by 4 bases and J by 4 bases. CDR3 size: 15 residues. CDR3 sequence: CASSPIAGEYNEQFF. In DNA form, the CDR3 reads TGTGCCAGCAGCCCTATAGCGGGGGAGTACAATGAGCAGTTCTTC.

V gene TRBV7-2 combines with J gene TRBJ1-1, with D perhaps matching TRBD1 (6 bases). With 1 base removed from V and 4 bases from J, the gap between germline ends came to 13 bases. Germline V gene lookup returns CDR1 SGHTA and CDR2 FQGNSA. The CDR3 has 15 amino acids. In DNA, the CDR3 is TGTGCCAGCAGCTTAGACGGGGGGCGCGGCACTGAAGCTTTCTTT. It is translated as CASSLDGGRGTEAFF.

The CDR3 DNA sequence: TGTGCCAGGTCGAAGGGGGGGGACACTGAAGCTTTCTTT. It specifies CARSKGGDTEAFF. The chain couples TRBV2 to TRBJ1-1, with TRBD1 as a possible D gene (6 bases). V lost 9 bases, J lost 3 bases, and 14 bases lay in between. Germline V gene data show CDR1 as SNHLY and CDR2 as FYNNEI. This CDR3 region has 13 residues.